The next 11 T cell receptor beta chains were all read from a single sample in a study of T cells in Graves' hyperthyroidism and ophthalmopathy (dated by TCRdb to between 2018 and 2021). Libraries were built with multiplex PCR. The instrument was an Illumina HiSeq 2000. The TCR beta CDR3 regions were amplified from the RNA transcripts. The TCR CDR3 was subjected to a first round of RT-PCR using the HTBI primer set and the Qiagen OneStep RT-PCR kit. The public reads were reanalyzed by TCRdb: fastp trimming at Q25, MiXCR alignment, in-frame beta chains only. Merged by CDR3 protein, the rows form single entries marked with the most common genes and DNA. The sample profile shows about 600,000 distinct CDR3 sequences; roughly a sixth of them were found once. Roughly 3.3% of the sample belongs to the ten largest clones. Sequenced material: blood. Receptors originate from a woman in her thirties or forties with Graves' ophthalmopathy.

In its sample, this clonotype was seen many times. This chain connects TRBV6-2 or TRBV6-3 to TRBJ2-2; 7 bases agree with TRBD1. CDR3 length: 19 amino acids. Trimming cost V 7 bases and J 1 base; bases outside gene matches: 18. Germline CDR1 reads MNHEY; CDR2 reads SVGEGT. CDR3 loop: CASTNLVVRGQMNTGELFF. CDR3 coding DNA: TGTGCCAGCACTAATTTAGTAGTTAGGGGACAGATGAACACCGGGGAGCTGTTTTTT.

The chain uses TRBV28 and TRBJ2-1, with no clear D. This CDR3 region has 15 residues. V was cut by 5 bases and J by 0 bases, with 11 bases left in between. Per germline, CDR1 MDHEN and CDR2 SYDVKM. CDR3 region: CASSQTWSSYNEQFF. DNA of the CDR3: TGTGCCAGCAGTCAGACCTGGAGCTCCTACAATGAGCAGTTCTTC.

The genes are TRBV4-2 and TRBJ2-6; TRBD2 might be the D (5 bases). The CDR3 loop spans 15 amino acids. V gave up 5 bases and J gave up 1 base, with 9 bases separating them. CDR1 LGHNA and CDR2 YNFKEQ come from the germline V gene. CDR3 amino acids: CASSDLASGANVLTF. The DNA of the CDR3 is TGTGCCAGCAGCGACCTAGCATCTGGGGCCAACGTCCTGACTTTC.

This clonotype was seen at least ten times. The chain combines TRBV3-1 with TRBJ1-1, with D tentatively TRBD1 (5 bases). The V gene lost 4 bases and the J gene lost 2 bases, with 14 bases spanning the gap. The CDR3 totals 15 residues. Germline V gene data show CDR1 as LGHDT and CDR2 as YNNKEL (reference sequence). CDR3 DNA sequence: TGTGCCAGCAGCCCCCTGCCGGGGGTAAACACTGAAGCTTTCTTT. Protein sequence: CASSPLPGVNTEAFF.

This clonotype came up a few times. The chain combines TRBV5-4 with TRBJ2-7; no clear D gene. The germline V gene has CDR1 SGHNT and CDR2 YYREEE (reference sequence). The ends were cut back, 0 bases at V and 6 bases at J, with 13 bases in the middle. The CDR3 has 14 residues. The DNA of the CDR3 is TGTGCCAGCAGCTTGGGGACGGCTACTATCGAGCAGTACTTC. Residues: CASSLGTATIEQYF.

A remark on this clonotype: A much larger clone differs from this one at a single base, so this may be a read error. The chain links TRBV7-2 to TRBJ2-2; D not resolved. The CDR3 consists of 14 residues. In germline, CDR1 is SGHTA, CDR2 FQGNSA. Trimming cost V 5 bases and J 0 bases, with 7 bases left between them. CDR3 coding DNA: TGTGCCAGCAGCCGGATATCGAACACCGGGGAGCTGTTTTTT. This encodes CASSRISNTGELFF.

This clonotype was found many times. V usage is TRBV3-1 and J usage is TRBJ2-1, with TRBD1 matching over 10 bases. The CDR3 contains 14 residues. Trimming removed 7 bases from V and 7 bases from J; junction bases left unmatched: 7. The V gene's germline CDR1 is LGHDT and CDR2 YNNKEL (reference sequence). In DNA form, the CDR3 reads TGTGCCAGCAATAGACAGGGGGCGCAAAATGAGCAGTTCTTC. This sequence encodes CASNRQGAQNEQFF.

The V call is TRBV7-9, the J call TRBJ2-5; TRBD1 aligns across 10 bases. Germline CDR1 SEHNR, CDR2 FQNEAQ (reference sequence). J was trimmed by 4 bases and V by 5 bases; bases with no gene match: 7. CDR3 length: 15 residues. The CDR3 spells CASSRWGQGSETQYF. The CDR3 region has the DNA TGTGCCAGCAGCCGGTGGGGACAGGGGTCAGAGACCCAGTACTTC.

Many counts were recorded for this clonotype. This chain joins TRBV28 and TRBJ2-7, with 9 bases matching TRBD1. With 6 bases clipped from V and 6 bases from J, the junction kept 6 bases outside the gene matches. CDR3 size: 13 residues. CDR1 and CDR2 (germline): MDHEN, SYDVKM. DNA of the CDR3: TGTGCCAGCAGCACGGGACAGGGTGGCGAGCAGTACTTC. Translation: CASSTGQGGEQYF.

CDR3 coding DNA: TGTGCCACCACCCCCCAGTGGATGAACACTGAAGCTTTCTTT. This gives the protein CATTPQWMNTEAFF. The chain joins TRBV6-1 to TRBJ1-1; D uncertain. The CDR3 runs 14 residues. Germline lookup yields CDR1 MNHNS and CDR2 SASEGT. Trimming stripped 10 bases from V and 0 bases from J, with 15 bases between.

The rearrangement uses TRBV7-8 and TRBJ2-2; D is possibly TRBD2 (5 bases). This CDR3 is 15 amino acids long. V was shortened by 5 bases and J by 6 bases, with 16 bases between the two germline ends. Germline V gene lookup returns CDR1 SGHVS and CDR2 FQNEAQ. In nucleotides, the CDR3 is TGTGCCAGCAGCCCGTGGAGGATTAGCGCCGGGGAGCTGTTTTTT. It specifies CASSPWRISAGELFF.